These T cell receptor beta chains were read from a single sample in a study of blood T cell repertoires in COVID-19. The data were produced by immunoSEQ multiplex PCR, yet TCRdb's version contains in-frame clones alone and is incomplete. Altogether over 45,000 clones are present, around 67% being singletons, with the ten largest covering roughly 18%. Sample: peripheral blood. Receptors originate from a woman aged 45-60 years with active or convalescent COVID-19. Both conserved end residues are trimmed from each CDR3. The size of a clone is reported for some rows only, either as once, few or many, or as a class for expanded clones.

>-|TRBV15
ATSRGTAYNEQF
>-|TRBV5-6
ASSLGPQVSNQPQH
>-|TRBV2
ASSEVGTGGQPQH
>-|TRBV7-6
ASSLGAAGGPYNEQF
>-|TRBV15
ATSRGLAQYSEQF
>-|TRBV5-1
ASSLEQTIDTQY
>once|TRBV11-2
ASSSGLAGEQY
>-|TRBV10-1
ASKASGSGELF
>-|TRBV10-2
ASSYSRASRGTEAF
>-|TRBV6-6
ASTSGLAGVNPY
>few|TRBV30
AWDVQGSNYGYT
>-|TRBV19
ASSTRLSTGELF
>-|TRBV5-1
ASSLRDRRETQY
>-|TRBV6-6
ASSFRDSVSGNTIY
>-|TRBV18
ASSRPYEQY
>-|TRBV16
ASSQSTGLNSPLH
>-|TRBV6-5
ASSYTRTGFNSPLH
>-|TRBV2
ASSVRGRTYNEQF
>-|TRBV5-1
ASSFGRTVASYEQY
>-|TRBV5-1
ASSLFLNTGELF
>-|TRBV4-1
ASSGLSNEQF
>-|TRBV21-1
ASSKAVRGDPNNEQF
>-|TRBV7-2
ASSLVGSSYEQY
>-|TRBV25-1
ASSGSQGSEQY
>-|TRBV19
ASSIEDRGEDEQF
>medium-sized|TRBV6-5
ASSYQFGQGQPQH
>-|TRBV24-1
ATSDSPPPGTGKSGELF
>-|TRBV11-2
ASSFPSGSSGQY
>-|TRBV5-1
ASTPSGRYYEQY
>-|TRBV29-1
SVAQGAGNIQY
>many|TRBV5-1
ASYLAGRRTDTQY
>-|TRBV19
ASSWQISYEQY
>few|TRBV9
ASSVGLAASTDTQY
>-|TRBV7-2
ASSPSRGDENIQY
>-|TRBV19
ASSGRHMNTGELF
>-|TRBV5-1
ASSLTWTGTDTQY
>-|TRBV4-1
ASNPGQGPNSPLH
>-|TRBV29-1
SVRDRGRLQAF
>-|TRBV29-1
SALTGANTGELF
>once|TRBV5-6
ASSFINRGNEQF
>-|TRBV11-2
ASRSSSDTQY
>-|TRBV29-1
SVAPQGPGELF
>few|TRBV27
ASSRQRLTDTQY
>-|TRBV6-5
ASGSTFNTGELF
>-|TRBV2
ASSGDSGTEQY
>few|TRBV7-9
ASSLGRTGRYEQY
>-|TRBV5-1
ASSQGLAGYDEQF
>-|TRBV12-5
ASGSRSLGTTSEWQY
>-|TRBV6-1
ASSEARGGDEKLF
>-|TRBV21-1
ASSKRDRSYEQY
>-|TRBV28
ASSLGTSVSTDTQY
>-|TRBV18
ASSPPSGIYNEQF
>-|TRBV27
ASKRGNSPLH
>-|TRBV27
ASSKQGLVANEKLF
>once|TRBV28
SSPRGGDEQY
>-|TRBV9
ASSVGMNTEAF
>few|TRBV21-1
ASSKCRGTYNSPLH